This T cell receptor beta chain originates from a study of shared clonotypes between healthy human individuals (dated by TCRdb to about 2020). Context from the whole study: A couple of women and a few men aged 18 to 49 years were included in the cohort. For each donor, CD4 naive and CD4 memory were each given three plates, CD8 naive was given two plates, and CD8 memory was given one plate. To estimate repertoire size and how much clonotypes are shared between individuals, the study performed deep sequencing of blood TCR repertoires from roughly five healthy adults. To increase sequencing depth and limit assay-specific biases, TCR repertoire library preparation and sequencing were carried out by different laboratories using diverse techniques. Per donor, leukapheresis produced somewhere between about 0.9 and 9.5 billion PBMCs.

This clone was detected only once. Its recognized antigen is unknown. Base-call qualities are not available, and no considerably larger clone is one nucleotide away. The same CDR3 can be traced to other DNA sequences in this sample. From its cysteine to its phenylalanine, the CDR3 spans 15 amino acids. Only CDR3 DNA is held: 45 bases, read in frame from base 1. Via the germline V gene, CDR1 is SGHRS and CDR2 YFSETQ. Trimming takes 4 bases off V and 2 bases off J; junction bases not matched to a gene: 6. Using the deep immunoSEQ assay, TCR CDR3 regions were amplified from genomic DNA by multiplex PCR. Genomic DNA extracted from each cell subset was distributed evenly over all wells of several immunoSEQ 96-well plates, and each plate served as one replicate. Each replicate PCR for sorted subsets received approximately 220 ng genomic DNA, equal to roughly 29,000 T cell genomes. Purified libraries were quantified with a Qubit 3.0 fluorometer, sized on a Bioanalyzer 2100, and re-quantified with the KAPA Library Quantification kit. Every immunoSEQ 96-well plate was sequenced on a separate single-read 150-cycle Illumina NextSeq 550 flow cell. Concerning the study's data processing: The immunoSEQ output contained only junctional sequences without quality scores, so filtering could not match that applied to full-length reads. To assign V/J genes and CDR3, sequences were annotated against IMGT germline references using PyIR, a Python wrapper for IgBLAST v1.9. Reads were removed for weak V/J assignments (E-value above 1e-6), missing CDR3, stop codons, out-of-frame junctions, or ambiguous translated residues. V3J clonotypes were defined by identical inferred V gene, J gene, and CDR3 amino acid sequence. The percentage overlap between two repertoires was calculated by dividing the number of shared unique clonotypes by the size of the smaller repertoire. Repertoire richness was assessed with RTK rarefaction, the Chao1 estimator, and Recon v2.1 estimates of unobserved clonotypes. For all TCRbeta clonotypes obtained by the gDNA method from four donors, generation probabilities were computed with OLGA. Imported from immuneACCESS, the table was reduced by TCRdb to in-frame sequences with V and J called. These copies leave out some clones; in studies compared against another copy, an unresolved V gene accounts for under half, and the cause of the remainder is not known. V and J calls and clone size are copied from that table; D and trimming were computed from the DNA. Counted in this sample were about 670,000 clones; around 72% of them appeared once. Together, the top ten hold around 2% of the sample.

Broad study findings and their caveats: Incomplete sequencing was indicated by rarefaction of sorted-subset datasets, despite the large sequencing depth. Naive subsets generally had larger estimated clonotype richness than memory subsets. The small number of donors limited the genetic and exposure-history diversity represented. Sampling was restricted to blood, and TCR repertoires in tissue are likely to differ from TCR repertoires in blood. Based on pairwise subsampling, the degree of clonotype sharing among donors was expected to be affected by sequencing depth. Across a few donors, 5% to 6% of naive CD4, over 3% of naive CD8, roughly 2.2% of memory CD4, and approximately 0.4% of memory CD8 clonotypes were shared. Clonotypes shared by all four sorted-subset donors showed higher generation probabilities than non-shared clonotypes.

The donors were healthy, HIV-negative adults who had no recently reported acute infections or vaccinations. Every donor was a Caucasian adult living in Nashville, Tennessee, USA. CD4+ T cells were enriched by magnetic negative selection; naive cells were then positively selected on CD45RA, and the negative fraction formed the memory subset. Blood was collected by leukapheresis, and PBMCs were isolated by Ficoll-Histopaque density gradient centrifugation and then cryopreserved in liquid nitrogen vapor phase. Purity and quantity of every magnetically sorted T cell population were checked by analytical flow cytometry. Genomic DNA was isolated from each sorted fraction and quantified by UV absorbance on a Nanodrop 2000c.

Specimen: memory CD4+ T cells sorted from blood. This sample's cell subset or site label indicates: CD45RA-negative fraction. The sequence joins TRBV5-1 to TRBJ2-5, and 9 bases in between align with TRBD2. This sequence was found in a woman aged 25 to 39 in good health. The CDR3 protein: CASSGGTSLQETQYF. Read as DNA, the sequence is TGCGCCAGCAGCGGGGGGACTAGCCTTCAAGAGACCCAGTACTTC.